A selection of T cell receptor beta chains follows, all from one sample in a study of naive and memory T cell subsets. TCRdb redid the calling of the UMI-ligation and nested PCR reads with MiXCR, one entry per CDR3 protein. The sample yields fewer than 35,000 distinct CDR3 sequences, less than 8.5% seen once. This sample comprised skin, obtained from a tuberculin skin test site. The receptors stem from an adult in good health. Each CDR3 is given with its conserved first and last residue. D genes are given only for firm matches. Clone sizes are given selectively: once, few, many, or a class where the clone is expanded.

>-|-|TRBJ1-1|TRBV20-1
CSARETVVNTEAFF
TGCAGTGCTAGAGAAACAGTGGTGAACACTGAAGCTTTCTTT
>-|many|TRBJ1-2|TRBV4-2
CASSQEVGGRVDTQGYGYTF
TGTGCCAGCAGCCAAGAAGTGGGGGGAAGGGTGGACACCCAGGGCTATGGCTACACCTTC
>-|-|TRBJ2-7|TRBV20-1
CSVTGSSYEQYF
TGCAGTGTCACGGGGTCCTCCTACGAGCAGTACTTC
>-|many|TRBJ2-1|TRBV7-8
CASSEPDHQGRDEQFF
TGTGCCAGCAGCGAACCGGACCATCAGGGCAGAGATGAGCAGTTCTTC
>TRBD1|many|TRBJ1-1|TRBV7-9
CASSPETGGDFRTEAFF
TGTGCCAGCAGCCCGGAGACAGGGGGAGATTTTCGCACTGAAGCTTTCTTT
>TRBD2|medium-sized|TRBJ2-1|TRBV5-1
CASSSTSGGAVEQFF
TGCGCCAGCAGCTCAACTAGCGGGGGGGCCGTTGAGCAGTTCTTC
>TRBD1|few|TRBJ1-2|TRBV2
CASGSGQIPYGYTF
TGTGCCAGCGGGTCGGGACAGATCCCCTATGGCTACACCTTC
>-|-|TRBJ1-3|TRBV29-1
CSVRTRGNTIYF
TGCAGCGTCAGGACGCGTGGAAACACCATATATTTT
>TRBD1|many|TRBJ1-2|TRBV3-1
CASSQEPRTGYGYTF
TGTGCCAGCAGCCAAGAGCCCAGGACAGGGTATGGCTACACCTTC
>-|many|TRBJ1-1|TRBV27
CASSLSPETEAFF
TGTGCCAGCAGTTTATCACCGGAGACTGAAGCTTTCTTT
>TRBD2|many|TRBJ2-1|TRBV27
CASSLDLGLAGGPDGEQFF
TGTGCCAGCAGTTTAGATCTCGGACTAGCGGGGGGGCCTGATGGTGAGCAGTTCTTC
>TRBD2|many|TRBJ2-5|TRBV7-7
CASSFASGGEQETQYF
TGTGCCAGCAGCTTCGCTAGCGGGGGGGAGCAAGAGACCCAGTACTTC
>-|-|TRBJ2-5|TRBV20-1
CSARLPPSQETQYF
TGCAGTGCTAGACTCCCCCCCAGCCAAGAGACCCAGTACTTC
>-|many|TRBJ2-7|TRBV4-1
CASSWGDEQYF
TGCGCCAGCAGCTGGGGGGACGAGCAGTACTTC
>TRBD2|many|TRBJ2-1|TRBV6-5
CASSYDWSSGEKFF
TGTGCCAGCAGTTACGACTGGAGTAGCGGGGAGAAGTTCTTC
>-|many|TRBJ2-7|TRBV9
CASSVDPSSYEQYF
TGTGCCAGCAGCGTAGATCCGAGCTCCTACGAGCAGTACTTC
>-|many|TRBJ2-7|TRBV5-1
CASSFRGNSYEQYF
TGCGCCAGCAGCTTTAGGGGGAATTCCTACGAGCAGTACTTC
>TRBD1|many|TRBJ2-1|TRBV20-1
CSARDPWGDRGYNEQFF
TGCAGTGCTAGAGATCCATGGGGGGACAGGGGATACAATGAGCAGTTCTTC
>-|-|TRBJ1-2|TRBV3-1
CASSQDLGVNYGYTF
TGTGCCAGCAGCCAAGATCTGGGGGTAAACTATGGCTACACCTTC
>-|few|TRBJ1-1|TRBV18
CASSQTVNTEAFF
TGTGCCAGCTCACAGACAGTGAACACTGAAGCTTTCTTT
>-|few|TRBJ1-6|TRBV7-3
CASSLRQGTIYNSPLHF
TGTGCCAGCAGCTTAAGGCAGGGGACGATTTATAATTCACCCCTCCACTTT
>TRBD1|-|TRBJ2-6|TRBV19
CASRIPGQGSGANVLTF
TGTGCCAGTAGGATACCGGGACAGGGGTCCGGGGCCAACGTCCTGACTTTC
>-|many|TRBJ2-3|TRBV18
CASSPMGLQADTQYF
TGTGCCAGCTCACCTATGGGTCTACAGGCAGATACGCAGTATTTT
>-|many|TRBJ2-5|TRBV29-1
CSVGVVQETQYF
TGCAGCGTGGGGGTCGTCCAAGAGACCCAGTACTTC
>-|many|TRBJ2-7|TRBV20-1
CSASEPLQSPYEQYF
TGCAGTGCTAGTGAGCCCCTCCAGTCTCCCTACGAGCAGTACTTC
>-|many|TRBJ2-1|TRBV4-1
CASSASPSEYNEQFF
TGCGCCAGCAGTGCTAGCCCGTCGGAGTACAATGAGCAGTTCTTC
>-|few|TRBJ2-7|TRBV6-1
CASSEGRCSYEQYF
TGTGCCAGCAGTGAAGGCAGGTGCTCCTACGAGCAGTACTTC
>-|many|TRBJ2-7|TRBV27
CASSLLRYEQYF
TGTGCCAGCAGTTTACTCCGATACGAGCAGTACTTC
>TRBD1|many|TRBJ1-1|TRBV18
CASSQGTGSEAFF
TGTGCCAGCTCACAAGGGACAGGCTCCGAAGCTTTCTTT
>-|many|TRBJ1-3|TRBV4-2
CASSQTAGHNGGNTIYF
TGTGCCAGCAGCCAAACGGCAGGACACAATGGGGGAAACACCATATATTTT
>-|few|TRBJ2-2|TRBV7-2
CASSLVVSTHTGELFF
TGTGCCAGCAGCTTAGTCGTATCAACTCACACCGGGGAGCTGTTTTTT
>TRBD1|once|TRBJ1-3|TRBV12-3/TRBV12-4
CASSHYIGNRGAGNTIYF
TGTGCCAGCAGCCACTACATCGGAAACAGGGGTGCTGGAAACACCATATATTTT
>-|many|TRBJ2-6|TRBV2
CARSSGANVLTF
TGTGCCAGGAGCTCTGGGGCCAACGTCCTGACTTTC
>TRBD1|few|TRBJ1-1|TRBV5-5
CASLTPGTGRTEAFF
TGTGCCAGCCTCACTCCCGGGACAGGGAGGACTGAAGCTTTCTTT
>-|-|TRBJ2-3|TRBV25-1
CASSQEPVPQYF
TGTGCCAGCAGCCAGGAACCGGTTCCGCAGTATTTT
>TRBD2|few|TRBJ2-1|TRBV19
CASSLTSGGSYNEQFF
TGTGCCAGTAGTTTGACTAGCGGGGGCTCCTACAATGAGCAGTTCTTC
>-|-|TRBJ2-1|TRBV6-2/TRBV6-3
CAIGQHNEQFF
TGTGCCATCGGACAGCACAATGAGCAGTTCTTC
>-|many|TRBJ1-1|TRBV20-1
CSARVGGIGEAFF
TGCAGTGCTAGAGTCGGGGGCATAGGTGAAGCTTTCTTT
>-|many|TRBJ1-6|TRBV20-1
CSARDSADHYNSPLHF
TGCAGTGCTAGAGATAGCGCAGACCACTATAATTCACCCCTCCACTTT
>-|many|TRBJ2-2|TRBV27
CASSLSSGPSSGELFF
TGTGCCAGCAGTTTAAGCTCGGGACCTTCCTCCGGGGAGCTGTTTTTT
>-|-|TRBJ2-7|TRBV5-6
CASSSERGYEQYF
TGTGCCAGCAGCTCAGAGCGAGGCTACGAGCAGTACTTC
>-|medium-sized|TRBJ1-2|TRBV29-1
CSVYLSPHGYTF
TGCAGCGTTTATTTATCCCCGCATGGCTACACCTTC
>-|-|TRBJ1-1|TRBV6-1
CASSGRRVMGDAFF
TGTGCCAGCAGTGGTAGGCGGGTCATGGGGGACGCTTTCTTT
>TRBD2|many|TRBJ2-1|TRBV3-1
CASSQVLARRGAYNEQFF
TGTGCCAGCAGCCAAGTCCTCGCGCGGCGGGGGGCCTACAATGAGCAGTTCTTC
>-|many|TRBJ1-6|TRBV13
CASSLSPTDSPLHF
TGTGCCAGCAGCTTAAGCCCCACCGATTCACCCCTCCACTTT
>-|many|TRBJ2-3|TRBV20-1
CSASRGGDTDTQYF
TGCAGTGCTAGCAGGGGGGGAGACACAGATACGCAGTATTTT